The clone carrying this T cell receptor beta chain has more than one count but fewer than ten. Co-plating was performed using around 200,000 CFSE-labeled responder cells and around 200,000 irradiated, violet-dye-labeled stimulator cells. The data are from a study of graft-versus-host responses after intestinal transplantation. Study summary: Recipients obtained multivisceral, liver-intestinal, or isolated intestinal transplants. Once they had received anti-thymocyte globulin induction, all recipients took tacrolimus and steroids for three to four years.

The assay was immunoSEQ multiplex PCR, and TCRdb's table has in-frame clones only and misses some. The sample yields tens of thousands of clones, 44% seen once. Study results and caveats: Some GvH clones were seen earlier in gut or blood, suggesting intestinal origin. Early post-transplant declines in HvG were associated with peak levels of circulating GvH clones.

Losses at the gene ends were 0 bases for V and 4 bases for J; bases not matched to a gene: 3. The CDR3 totals 14 residues. Germline V gene data show CDR1 as ENHRY and CDR2 as SYGVKD. J is TRBJ2-7 and V is TRBV10-3; 7 nucleotides match TRBD1. The sequence derives from a human patient who was an organ donor for intestinal transplantation. Sequencing used alloreactive CD8+ T cells from a mixed lymphocyte reaction culture, obtained before transplantation. Subset described: CFSE-low proliferating T cells sorted from roughly six-day pre-transplant mixed lymphocyte reaction (GvH or HvG direction). CDR3: CAISESGQAYEQYF. The CDR3 DNA is TGTGCCATCAGTGAGTCAGGACAGGCTTACGAGCAGTACTTC.